This record covers a single T cell receptor (beta chain). This specimen comes from a study of T cell changes during pregnancy in multiple sclerosis. The V end lost 11 bases, the J end lost 6 bases, and 19 bases lay between the germline ends. The germline CDR1 and CDR2 sequences are MNHEY and SVGAGI. The CDR3 is 13 amino acids. Profiled with immunoSEQ multiplex PCR; TCRdb holds only in-frame clones, not every one. The data contain about 68,000 clones, roughly 90% of them singletons. The TCR comes from a female donor in good health, enrolled as a control in a pregnancy study. V and J are TRBV6-5 and TRBJ1-1; D might be TRBD1 (6 bases). Here the sequenced sample was peripheral blood, taken after pregnancy. The CDR3 DNA follows: TGTGCCGTCACCATGGGGGGGGGCGCTGAAGCTTTCTTT. Encoded protein: CAVTMGGGAEAFF.